The 22 T cell receptor beta chains below come from one sample, sequenced in a study of beta chain features in type 1 diabetes. Overall study findings and caveats: Moderate yet significant TCRB CDR3 shortening was seen in Type 1 diabetes patients in all four CD4+ subsets.

These TCRs' antigens remain unknown. Reverse transcribing all isolated RNA meant expressed TCRB transcripts were sequenced. The method was immunoSEQ multiplex PCR; TCRdb's version includes in-frame clones alone and lacks a portion of them. The sample contains 50,000 or so clones, roughly 39% of which appear only once. Sequencing input: Tregs from blood. The receptors here all came from a man aged 30 to 39 with type 1 diabetes.

The chain recombines TRBV7-2 with TRBJ2-3; TRBD1 is a possible D gene (6 bases). The V and J ends lost 6 bases and 2 bases respectively, with 12 bases between them. The CDR3 contains 14 residues. Per the germline V gene, CDR1 is SGHTA and CDR2 is FQGNSA. This chain's CDR3 is CASSWTAATDTQYF. The CDR3 nucleotides read TGTGCCAGCAGTTGGACAGCAGCCACAGATACGCAGTATTTT.

The chain uses TRBV18 and TRBJ1-1, with D unclear. The germline CDR1 and CDR2 sequences are KGHSH and LQKENI. CDR3 length: 15 amino acids. V lost 4 bases to trimming and J lost 3 bases, with 15 bases between them. CDR3 in DNA: TGTGCCAGCTCACTATCCGAAGGCGGGCACACTGAAGCTTTCTTT. The encoded protein is CASSLSEGGHTEAFF.

The chain joins TRBV4-1 to TRBJ2-3; D perhaps matches TRBD2 (6 bases). The CDR3 totals 16 residues. CDR1 and CDR2 from the germline V gene are MGHRA and YSYEKL. V was shortened by 0 bases and J by 4 bases, with 14 bases between the two germline ends. The CDR3, as DNA: TGCGCCAGCAGCCAAGATTGGGGACTTGCAGCAGATACGCAGTATTTT. It yields the protein CASSQDWGLAADTQYF.

The rearrangement uses TRBV15 and TRBJ1-5; no clear D gene. CDR1 LNHNV and CDR2 YYDKDF come from the germline V gene (reference sequence). The CDR3 consists of 14 residues. Deletions cut 5 bases from V and 2 bases from J, with 10 bases between. CDR3 bases: TGTGCCACCAGCGGGAGGGATCGCAATCAGCCCCAGCATTTT. This gives the protein CATSGRDRNQPQHF.

The table lists this clone with a few counts. The chain combines TRBV7-9 with TRBJ2-5; 7 positions agree with TRBD2. The tail of the sequence fits TRBJ2-7 better, so the J call may be wrong. The CDR3 loop spans 13 amino acids. The V gene's germline CDR1 is SEHNR and CDR2 FQNEAQ (reference sequence). CDR3 in amino acids: CASSLALAGEQYF. The DNA of the CDR3 is TGTGCCAGCAGCTTAGCGTTAGCGGGCGAGCAGTACTTC.

The J gene is TRBJ1-2, the V gene TRBV20-1; D uncertain. This CDR3 is 11 amino acids long. The ends were cut back, 6 bases at V and 8 bases at J, with 13 bases in the middle. Germline-derived CDR1 and CDR2 are DFQATT and SNEGSKA (reference sequence). The CDR3 DNA reads TGCAGTGCCGCCACCAGGAGGGGCTACACCTTC. It codes for CSAATRRGYTF.

This sequence joins TRBV29-1 and TRBJ2-1, with TRBD1 matching 9 bases. The CDR3 consists of 14 residues. The junction had 9 bases not matched to a gene; V was cut back by 3 bases and J by 9 bases. In germline, CDR1 is SQVTM, CDR2 ANQGSEA. The chain's CDR3 is CSVDRGQGNSEQFF. Written as DNA, the CDR3 is TGCAGCGTTGACCGGGGACAGGGAAACTCTGAGCAGTTCTTC.

The DNA of the CDR3 is TGCAGCGGTGGTATAGGCAGGACTAGCGGGAGGGCCGGATATAGTGAGCAGTTCTTC. This encodes CSGGIGRTSGRAGYSEQFF. V gene TRBV29-1 combines with J gene TRBJ2-1; TRBD2 aligns across 15 bases. The CDR3 totals 19 residues. Trimming cost V 7 bases and J 9 bases; bases outside gene matches: 22. Germline loops: CDR1 SQVTM, CDR2 ANQGSEA.

The table lists this clone with a few counts. The V call is TRBV4-1, the J call TRBJ2-5; D possibly corresponds to TRBD1 (6 bases). The CDR3 is made up of 14 amino acids. Germline V gives CDR1 MGHRA, CDR2 YSYEKL. Trimming left V 4 bases short and J 4 bases short, with 13 bases between. The CDR3 reads CASSPWGPGETQYF. The CDR3 bases are TGCGCCAGCAGCCCATGGGGGCCCGGAGAGACCCAGTACTTC.

This chain connects TRBV7-3 to TRBJ2-1; 7 bases line up with TRBD2. Germline values: CDR1 SGHTA, CDR2 FQGTGA. The junction had 15 bases not matched to a gene; V was cut back by 1 base and J by 6 bases. This CDR3 has 18 amino acids. The CDR3 protein is CASSLKPSGEGQSNEQFF. The CDR3 nucleotides read TGTGCCAGCAGCTTAAAGCCATCGGGGGAGGGCCAGTCCAATGAGCAGTTCTTC.

The genes are TRBV5-4 and TRBJ2-3; 12 bases are shared with TRBD2. After removal of 1 base from V and 4 bases from J, the junction contained 10 bases not matched to a gene. The CDR3 totals 18 residues. Germline lookup yields CDR1 SGHNT and CDR2 YYREEE (reference sequence). CDR3 sequence: CASSLFPSGRASSDTQYF. The CDR3 nucleotides read TGTGCCAGCAGCTTGTTTCCTAGCGGGAGGGCCTCATCAGATACGCAGTATTTT.

J is TRBJ1-1 and V is TRBV18; 10 bases fit TRBD1. Germline-derived CDR1 and CDR2 are KGHSH and LQKENI. This CDR3 is 16 amino acids long. V lost 3 bases to trimming and J lost 11 bases; unmatched junction nucleotides: 15. Written as DNA, the CDR3 is TGTGCCAGCTCACCGCTTACAGCCGGGACAGGGGACATGGCTTTCTTT. This gives the protein CASSPLTAGTGDMAFF.

The chain has TRBV28 and TRBJ2-1; possible D gene TRBD2, 5 bases. CDR3 length equals 18 residues. The germline CDR1 and CDR2 sequences are MDHEN and SYDVKM. The germline V and J ends were trimmed by 5 bases and 4 bases, with 24 bases remaining between them. This chain's CDR3 is CASSTRLNTKTFYNEQFF. The CDR3 nucleotides are TGTGCCAGCAGTACCAGACTAAATACGAAAACTTTTTACAATGAGCAGTTCTTC.

The chain recombines TRBV14 with TRBJ2-3; possibly TRBD1 for D (6 bases). Germline-derived CDR1 and CDR2 are SGHDN and FVKESK. The CDR3 is 16 residues long. V dropped 3 bases and J dropped 0 bases, with 13 bases sitting between them. In nucleotides, the CDR3 is TGTGCCAGCAGCCATCTTACAGGGTCTAGCACAGATACGCAGTATTTT. Protein sequence: CASSHLTGSSTDTQYF.

The chain carries TRBV28 and TRBJ2-3; a weak D match, TRBD2 (6 bases). Trimming removed 8 bases at V and 4 bases at J, with 16 bases between. The CDR3 length is 14 residues. The germline V gene has CDR1 MDHEN and CDR2 SYDVKM. CDR3 nucleotides: TGTGCCAGCGGAAAGCGGGTGGGGTCAGATACGCAGTATTTT. Translation gives CASGKRVGSDTQYF.

CDR3 amino acids: CASSLVQGTYEQYF. The CDR3 DNA is TGTGCCAGCAGCTTGGTCCAGGGAACCTACGAGCAGTACTTC. The chain recombines TRBV5-5 with TRBJ2-7, with D perhaps TRBD1 (5 bases). The V gene's germline CDR1 is SGHKS and CDR2 YYEKEE (reference sequence). Trimming removed 0 bases from V and 2 bases from J, with 9 bases in between. The CDR3 is made up of 14 amino acids. The variable domain in full, with the rest retrieved from reference TRBV5-5 and TRBJ2-7, is DAGVTQSPTHLIKTRGQQVTLRCSPISGHKSVSWYQQVLGQGPQFIFQYYEKEERGRGNFPDRFSARQFPNYSSELNVNALLLGDSALYLCASSLVQGTYEQYFGPGTRLTVT.

This chain links TRBV7-2 with TRBJ2-3; D not certain. V lost 1 base to trimming and J lost 2 bases, with 4 bases between them. The CDR3 runs to 13 residues. Germline CDR1 reads SGHTA; CDR2 reads FQGNSA. This CDR3 is CASSLVNTDTQYF. The CDR3 DNA reads as TGTGCCAGCAGCTTAGTTAACACAGATACGCAGTATTTT.

The genes are TRBV5-1 and TRBJ2-5; tentatively, D is TRBD1 (5 bases). The V end was cut by 8 bases, the J end by 0 bases, with 20 bases between. This CDR3 contains 16 residues. Per germline, CDR1 SGHRS and CDR2 YFSETQ. CDR3 coding DNA: TGCGCCAGTAAAAAGACGCCAGGGCAGCACCAAGAGACCCAGTACTTC. Its protein product is CASKKTPGQHQETQYF.

The sample holds a few counts of this clone. This chain uses TRBV18 with TRBJ1-1; D might be TRBD1 (5 bases). Germline V CDR1 and CDR2: KGHSH, LQKENI. Trimming stripped 3 bases from V and 6 bases from J, with 14 bases between. The CDR3 extends over 14 amino acids. In DNA form, the CDR3 reads TGTGCCAGCTCACCTGCCGGATGGGGCGCTGAAGCTTTCTTT. Its translation: CASSPAGWGAEAFF.

This clone was counted between two and nine times. V usage is TRBV4-2 and J usage is TRBJ2-7; D possibly corresponds to TRBD2 (6 bases). CDR3 length: 13 residues. V lost 4 bases to trimming and J lost 6 bases, with 13 bases between them. Germline V gene sequence: CDR1 LGHNA, CDR2 YNFKEQ. The CDR3 nucleotides read TGTGCCAGCAGCCCCCCGCTAGCGAGCGAGCAGTACTTC. This encodes CASSPPLASEQYF.

This clone was picked up a small number of times. This chain links TRBV5-1 with TRBJ1-5; no clear D. Trimming took off 4 bases at V and 0 bases at J, with 8 bases between the two ends. The CDR3 is 14 amino acids. Germline V gene lookup returns CDR1 SGHRS and CDR2 YFSETQ. Here the CDR3 DNA reads TGCGCCAGCAGCCCTGACACTAGCAATCAGCCCCAGCATTTT. This encodes CASSPDTSNQPQHF.

The chain recombines TRBV6-1 with TRBJ1-1; the D gene is possibly TRBD1 (6 bases). CDR3 length: 15 amino acids. The germline V gene has CDR1 MNHNS and CDR2 SASEGT. V was pared by 6 bases and J by 1 base, with 15 bases between. DNA of the CDR3: TGTGCCAGCAGCTATCACAGGGTGGGGAACACTGAAGCTTTCTTT. Translation gives CASSYHRVGNTEAFF.